The 26 T cell receptor beta chains below were found in one sample sequenced in a study of T cells after yellow fever vaccination. TCRdb called the 5' RACE reads again in MiXCR, with one record for every CDR3 protein. The table shows around 500,000 distinct CDR3 sequences, with roughly a fifth occurring only once. This material consisted of PBMCs, taken about 21 days after the first yellow fever vaccination. The receptors originated from a man aged 18 to 29 who received the YFV17D yellow fever vaccine.

This clonotype was detected a few times. The chain recombines TRBV6-2 or TRBV6-3 with TRBJ2-3; D is uncertain. Between the trimmed V and J ends, which lost 0 bases and 3 bases, there was a span of 7 bases. Germline-derived CDR1 and CDR2 are MNHEY and SVGEGT. The CDR3 contains 14 residues. The CDR3 DNA reads TGTGCCAGCAGTTACTCGAGACTGACAGATACGCAGTATTTT. This sequence encodes CASSYSRLTDTQYF.

In its sample, this clonotype was seen many times. The V and J genes are TRBV15 and TRBJ2-5; D is ambiguous. CDR1 and CDR2 (germline): LNHNV, YYDKDF (reference sequence). V was cut by 0 bases and J by 6 bases, with 14 bases left in between. The CDR3 is made up of 15 amino acids. CDR3 in DNA: TGTGCCACCAGCAGAGAACCTCTATTGGGGAAGACCCAGTACTTC. Translated, it gives CATSREPLLGKTQYF. Looking up the rest from reference TRBV15 and TRBJ2-5 gives the full variable domain: DAMVIQNPRYQVTQFGKPVTLSCSQTLNHNVMYWYQQKSSQAPKLLFHYYDKDFNNEADTPDNFQSRRPNTSFCFLDIRSPGLGDTAMYLCATSREPLLGKTQYFGPGTRLLVL.

This clonotype was seen a few times. The chain links TRBV6-5 to TRBJ1-5; no reliable D call. The CDR3 has 16 residues. CDR1 and CDR2 (germline): MNHEY, SVGAGI. The ends were cut back, 0 bases at V and 2 bases at J, with 11 bases in the middle. In DNA, the CDR3 is TGTGCCAGCAGTTACTCTTCCCTCTCGGGCAATCAGCCCCAGCATTTT. Its translation: CASSYSSLSGNQPQHF.

The V call is TRBV7-2, the J call TRBJ2-7; perhaps TRBD1 as D (6 bases). Germline V gives CDR1 SGHTA, CDR2 FQGNSA. The V end was cut by 5 bases, the J end by 1 base, with 21 bases between. CDR3 length: 17 residues. CDR3 nucleotides: TGTGCCAGCAGCCGGGCCCCGGGTCAGGGGATTTCCTACGAGCAGTACTTC. It translates to CASSRAPGQGISYEQYF.

The sample holds a few counts of this clonotype. This chain links TRBV28 with TRBJ2-3; 9 positions match TRBD1. Germline-derived CDR1 and CDR2 are MDHEN and SYDVKM. The J segment lost 3 bases and the V segment lost 9 bases, leaving 1 base of the junction unmatched. The CDR3 consists of 12 residues. In DNA, the CDR3 is TGTGCCAGTGGACAGGGGACAGATACGCAGTATTTT. It codes for CASGQGTDTQYF. Full variable domain (rest looked up from reference TRBV28 and TRBJ2-3): DVKVTQSSRYLVKRTGEKVFLECVQDMDHENMFWYRQDPGLGLRLIYFSYDVKMKEKGDIPEGYSVSREKKERFSLILESASTNQTSMYLCASGQGTDTQYFGPGTRLTVL.

The CDR3 is CASSPGTFGEAFF. CDR3 DNA: TGTGCCAGCTCACCGGGGACATTTGGTGAAGCTTTCTTT. The chain carries TRBV18 and TRBJ1-1; a possible D gene is TRBD1 (6 bases). This CDR3 has 13 residues. Germline lookup yields CDR1 KGHSH and CDR2 LQKENI. Trimming removed 3 bases from V and 7 bases from J, with 12 bases in between.

The V gene is TRBV4-3, the J gene TRBJ1-1; TRBD1 might be the D (6 bases). The CDR3 has 16 amino acids. Between the trimmed V and J ends, which lost 0 bases and 1 base, there was a span of 12 bases. Germline V gene data show CDR1 as LGHNA and CDR2 as YSLEER. CDR3 region: CASSQDEFRGNTEAFF. CDR3 coding DNA: TGCGCCAGCAGCCAAGATGAGTTCAGGGGGAACACTGAAGCTTTCTTT.

The table lists this clonotype with a few counts. The genes are TRBV12-3 or TRBV12-4 and TRBJ2-3, with TRBD2 identical over 8 bases. The CDR3 is made up of 14 amino acids. V lost 1 base to trimming and J lost 4 bases; unmatched junction nucleotides: 1. DNA for the CDR3: TGTGCCAGCAGTTTAGGACTAGCGCCAGATACGCAGTATTTT. It encodes CASSLGLAPDTQYF.

This clonotype appeared a few times. The chain couples TRBV27 to TRBJ2-5; possibly TRBD1 for D (5 bases). Trimming stripped 6 bases from V and 4 bases from J, with 12 bases between. The CDR3 is 13 residues long. Germline V gives CDR1 MNHEY, CDR2 SMNVEV (reference sequence). As DNA, the CDR3 is TGTGCCAGCAGCGTAGGGGTGCGAGAGACCCAGTACTTC. Its protein product is CASSVGVRETQYF.

This clonotype was picked up a small number of times. CDR3 coding DNA: TGTGCCAGCAGCCCCCGGAACCAGGGCGGCGAGACCCAGTACTTC. Protein product: CASSPRNQGGETQYF. The chain couples TRBV7-9 to TRBJ2-5; maybe TRBD1 (5 bases). Germline loops: CDR1 SEHNR, CDR2 FQNEAQ (reference sequence). The CDR3 has 15 residues. V was trimmed by 5 bases and J by 5 bases, leaving 18 bases between them. Variable domain in full (rest from reference TRBV7-9 and TRBJ2-5): DTGVSQNPRHKITKRGQNVTFRCDPISEHNRLYWYRQTLGQGPEFLTYFQNEAQLEKSRLLSDRFSAERPKGSFSTLEIQRTEQGDSAMYLCASSPRNQGGETQYFGPGTRLLVL.

This chain joins TRBV20-1 and TRBJ2-1; D is possibly TRBD1 (5 bases). The V end was cut by 3 bases, the J end by 7 bases, with 16 bases between. CDR1 is DFQATT, CDR2 SNEGSKA, per germline (reference sequence). The CDR3 loop spans 14 amino acids. This CDR3 is CSASTGRLLNEQFF. CDR3 sequence (DNA): TGCAGTGCTAGTACAGGCCGCCTATTGAATGAGCAGTTCTTC.

The V gene is TRBV27, the J gene TRBJ2-7; 9 bases are shared with TRBD1. The trim removed 5 bases at V and 1 base at J, leaving 6 bases unmatched. Germline-derived CDR1 and CDR2 are MNHEY and SMNVEV (reference sequence). The CDR3 extends over 15 amino acids. The CDR3 region is CASSGDRAVSYEQYV. CDR3 DNA: TGTGCCAGCAGTGGGGACAGGGCGGTATCCTACGAGCAGTACGTC.

This rearrangement joins TRBV19 to TRBJ2-1; D is perhaps TRBD1 (6 bases). The V gene's germline CDR1 is LNHDA and CDR2 SQIVND (reference sequence). V lost 10 bases to trimming and J lost 3 bases, with 22 bases between them. The CDR3 is made up of 16 amino acids. CDR3 sequence reads: CATRGGSRQSYNEQFF. The CDR3 DNA follows: TGTGCCACCCGAGGGGGTTCGCGACAGAGCTACAATGAGCAGTTCTTC.

There are a few counts of this clonotype. The V call is TRBV27, the J call TRBJ2-3; the match to TRBD2 covers 7 bases. Per the germline V gene, CDR1 is MNHEY and CDR2 is SMNVEV (reference sequence). V lost 11 bases, J lost 7 bases, and 12 bases stayed unmatched. CDR3 size: 13 residues. The CDR3 loop is CAVLAGRGYTQYF. In nucleotides, the CDR3 is TGTGCCGTCCTGGCAGGGCGGGGGTATACGCAGTATTTT.

Only a few counts were recorded for this clonotype. The V and J genes are TRBV12-3 or TRBV12-4 and TRBJ1-3; D call uncertain. The V and J ends lost 3 bases and 5 bases respectively, with 11 bases between them. The CDR3 is 14 amino acids. CDR3 region: CASSFPTERNTIYF. The CDR3, as DNA: TGTGCCAGCAGTTTTCCTACCGAGAGAAACACCATATATTTT.

The gene calls are TRBV11-1 and TRBJ2-1, with D tentatively TRBD1 (6 bases). Trimming left V 2 bases short and J 3 bases short, with 20 bases between. CDR3 size: 18 residues. CDR1 is SGHAT, CDR2 FQDESV, per germline (reference sequence). CDR3 nucleotide sequence: TGTGCCAGCAGCTTAATAACGCCGCATACAGGGCGCTACAATGAGCAGTTCTTC. Residues: CASSLITPHTGRYNEQFF. Looking up the rest from reference TRBV11-1 and TRBJ2-1 gives the full variable domain: EAEVAQSPRYKITEKSQAVAFWCDPISGHATLYWYRQILGQGPELLVQFQDESVVDDSQLPKDRFSAERLKGVDSTLKIQPAELGDSAMYLCASSLITPHTGRYNEQFFGPGTRLTVL.

This clonotype was observed a handful of times. The rearrangement joins TRBV7-2 to TRBJ2-5; 14 bases match TRBD2. CDR3 length equals 14 residues. J gave up 7 bases and V 5 bases, and 3 bases lay outside the gene matches. CDR1 and CDR2 from the germline V gene are SGHTA and FQGNSA. CDR3 sequence reads: CASSQGLAGGTQYF. In nucleotides, the CDR3 is TGTGCCAGCAGCCAAGGACTAGCGGGGGGGACCCAGTACTTC.

This clonotype was observed a few times. The chain joins TRBV5-1 to TRBJ2-7; 8 nucleotides line up with TRBD1. Germline lookup yields CDR1 SGHRS and CDR2 YFSETQ. CDR3 length equals 13 residues. Trimming removed 6 bases from V and 5 bases from J; junction bases left unmatched: 7. CDR3 sequence reads: CASNLDRDHEQYF. DNA of the CDR3: TGCGCCAGCAACCTGGACAGGGACCACGAGCAGTACTTC.

This CDR3 is CASSLRIRASGSVYEQYF. CDR3 sequence (DNA): TGTGCCAGCAGCTTAAGGATTAGGGCGAGTGGGTCCGTCTACGAGCAGTACTTC. J is TRBJ2-7 and V is TRBV7-8; D gene unclear. CDR3 length equals 18 residues. Germline CDR1 and CDR2: SGHVS and FQNEAQ. Between the trimmed V and J ends, which lost 2 bases and 3 bases, there was a span of 23 bases.

V usage is TRBV6-2 or TRBV6-3 and J usage is TRBJ2-5, with D perhaps matching TRBD2 (6 bases). The CDR3 consists of 15 residues. The germline gives CDR1 MNHEY, CDR2 SVGEGT. V lost 5 bases, J lost 1 base, and 14 bases lay in between. Here the CDR3 DNA reads TGTGCCAGCAGTCTCTCGCTAGCGATCCAAGAGACCCAGTACTTC. Its protein is CASSLSLAIQETQYF.

The chain has TRBV11-2 and TRBJ2-7, with D perhaps assigned TRBD1 or TRBD2 (5 bases each). The CDR3 is made up of 16 amino acids. Germline CDR1 reads SGHAT; CDR2 reads FQNNGV. V was pared by 5 bases and J by 2 bases, with 19 bases between. The CDR3 DNA reads as TGTGCCAGCAGCCGATTTGTGGGGGTCATAACCTACGAGCAGTACTTC. It yields the protein CASSRFVGVITYEQYF. The variable domain in full, completed from reference TRBV11-2 and TRBJ2-7, reads EAGVAQSPRYKIIEKRQSVAFWCNPISGHATLYWYQQILGQGPKLLIQFQNNGVVDDSQLPKDRFSAERLKGVDSTLKIQPAKLEDSAVYLCASSRFVGVITYEQYFGPGTRLTVT.

This chain connects TRBV29-1 to TRBJ2-4, with 9 nucleotides matching TRBD2. CDR3 length: 13 residues. Germline V gene lookup returns CDR1 SQVTM and CDR2 ANQGSEA. V lost 1 base to trimming and J lost 11 bases; unmatched junction nucleotides: 6. CDR3 region: CSVEGPSGGFQYF. The CDR3 coding sequence is TGCAGCGTTGAAGGTCCCAGCGGGGGGTTTCAGTACTTC.

This clonotype was counted between two and nine times. J is TRBJ1-4 and V is TRBV4-1; possibly TRBD1 for D (6 bases). This CDR3 region has 15 residues. Germline assignment: CDR1 MGHRA and CDR2 YSYEKL. Trimming shortened V by 1 base and J by 8 bases, and 14 bases separated the two germline ends. CDR3 amino acids: CASSQADGGLEKLFF. CDR3 in DNA: TGCGCCAGCAGCCAAGCGGACGGGGGCCTGGAAAAACTGTTTTTT.

The chain combines TRBV28 with TRBJ2-1, with unresolved D. The CDR3 sequence is 13 residues long. Trimming removed 1 base at V and 10 bases at J, with 11 bases between. Germline-derived CDR1 and CDR2 are MDHEN and SYDVKM. CDR3 sequence reads: CASSLYPSSEQFF. In nucleotides, the CDR3 is TGTGCCAGCAGTTTATACCCTTCCTCAGAGCAGTTCTTC.

In nucleotides, the CDR3 is TGTGCCAGCTCGCCTGGAGGGAACACAGATACGCAGTATTTT. Translation gives CASSPGGNTDTQYF. The V gene is TRBV21-1, the J gene TRBJ2-3; the DNA was not compared with TRBD2, the D call given in the table. TRBV21-1 is a pseudogene segment. The CDR3 covers 14 residues.

V gene TRBV19 combines with J gene TRBJ1-5, with 11 bases matching TRBD1. The length of the CDR3 is 17 residues. After removal of 7 bases from V and 3 bases from J, the junction contained 11 bases not matched to a gene. Germline CDR1 LNHDA, CDR2 SQIVND (reference sequence). CDR3 nucleotide sequence: TGTGCCAGTAATGGACAGGGGGCCATCCGATCCAATCAGCCCCAGCATTTT. Translation: CASNGQGAIRSNQPQHF.